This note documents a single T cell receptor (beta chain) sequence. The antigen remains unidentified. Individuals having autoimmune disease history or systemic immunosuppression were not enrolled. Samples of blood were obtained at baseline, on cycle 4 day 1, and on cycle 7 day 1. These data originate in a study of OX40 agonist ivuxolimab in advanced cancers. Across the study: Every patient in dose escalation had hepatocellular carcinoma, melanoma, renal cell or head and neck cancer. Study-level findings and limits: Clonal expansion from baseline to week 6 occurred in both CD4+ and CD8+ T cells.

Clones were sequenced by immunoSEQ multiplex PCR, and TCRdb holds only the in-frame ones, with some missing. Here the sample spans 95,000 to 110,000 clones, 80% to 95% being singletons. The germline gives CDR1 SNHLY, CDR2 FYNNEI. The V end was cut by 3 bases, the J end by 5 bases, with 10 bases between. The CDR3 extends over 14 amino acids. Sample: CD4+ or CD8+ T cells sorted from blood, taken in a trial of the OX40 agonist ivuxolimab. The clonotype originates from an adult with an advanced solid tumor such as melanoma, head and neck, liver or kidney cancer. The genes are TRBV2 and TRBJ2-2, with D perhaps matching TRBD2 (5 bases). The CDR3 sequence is CASSDGSRTGELFF. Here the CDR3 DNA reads TGTGCCAGCAGTGATGGGAGCCGGACCGGGGAGCTGTTTTTT.